The 31 T cell receptor beta chains presented below share a single source sample, sequenced in a study of blood T cell repertoires in COVID-19. Sequencing was performed with immunoSEQ multiplex PCR; in TCRdb, only in-frame clones are kept and a portion is missing. The table shows 95,000 to 150,000 clones, with 82% occurring only once. Sequencing was done on a sample of peripheral blood. These receptors all stem from a woman aged 70-85 years with acute or convalescent COVID-19.

The chain links TRBV15 to TRBJ1-4, with 7 bases fitting TRBD1. Germline values: CDR1 LNHNV, CDR2 YYDKDF (reference sequence). V shed 6 bases and J 5 bases; nucleotides not matched to a gene: 9. This CDR3 is 15 amino acids long. The CDR3, as DNA: TGTGCCACCAGTGTCTCTCGACAGGGAAATGAAAAACTGTTTTTT. Protein: CATSVSRQGNEKLFF.

The chain couples TRBV10-3 to TRBJ2-1, with 10 bases that match TRBD2. The CDR3 is 15 residues long. Germline-derived CDR1 and CDR2 are ENHRY and SYGVKD. V lost 4 bases and J lost 5; bases outside the gene matches: 5. The CDR3 loop reads CAISAAGGRNNEQFF. CDR3 DNA: TGTGCCATCAGTGCAGCGGGGGGGCGGAACAATGAGCAGTTCTTC.

The V and J genes are TRBV27 and TRBJ2-1, with 10 bases matching TRBD2. In germline, CDR1 is MNHEY, CDR2 SMNVEV (reference sequence). The V segment lost 7 bases and the J segment 2 bases; nucleotides outside the gene matches: 2. CDR3 length: 14 residues. The CDR3 DNA sequence: TGTGCCAGCAACGGACTAGCGGCCTACAATGAGCAGTTCTTC. It codes for CASNGLAAYNEQFF.

The chain links TRBV6-6 to TRBJ2-5; 11 bases map to TRBD2. V shed 6 bases, J shed 4 bases, and the junction held 4 bases outside the gene matches. Germline V gene sequence: CDR1 MNHNY, CDR2 SVGAGI (reference sequence). The CDR3 sequence is 14 residues long. CDR3 bases: TGTGCCAGCAGCCGACTAGCGGGGATAGAGACCCAGTACTTC. It is translated as CASSRLAGIETQYF.

The chain links TRBV5-1 to TRBJ1-2; 10 bases align to TRBD1. Looked up from germline, CDR1 is SGHRS and CDR2 is YFSETQ. CDR3 size: 14 residues. The junction had 6 bases not matched to a gene; V was cut back by 4 bases and J by 6 bases. The CDR3 nucleotides are TGCGCCAGCAGCCGGGACAGGGGAGGTAATGGCTACACCTTC. This gives the protein CASSRDRGGNGYTF.

The chain uses TRBV11-2 and TRBJ2-5; 12 bases are shared with TRBD2. The CDR3 is made up of 15 amino acids. The J segment lost 5 bases and the V segment lost 4 bases, leaving 5 bases of the junction unmatched. Germline values: CDR1 SGHAT, CDR2 FQNNGV. The CDR3 loop is CASSSRLAGVETQYF. DNA for the CDR3: TGTGCCAGCAGCTCACGACTAGCGGGGGTTGAGACCCAGTACTTC.

V and J are TRBV7-3 and TRBJ2-1, with a tentative D call TRBD1 (6 bases). The CDR3 contains 13 residues. Germline V lookup: CDR1 SGHTA, CDR2 FQGTGA. V was trimmed by 5 bases and J by 8 bases, leaving 13 bases between them. The CDR3 nucleotides are TGTGCCAGCAGCCCGTCCCAGGGGTATGAGCAGTTCTTC. It codes for CASSPSQGYEQFF.

V is TRBV5-4 and J is TRBJ2-3; D call uncertain. This CDR3 is built from 13 residues. V was shortened by 4 bases and J by 3 bases, with 9 bases between the two germline ends. Germline V gene sequence: CDR1 SGHNT, CDR2 YYREEE (reference sequence). CDR3 in amino acids: CASSTTGTDTQYF. DNA for the CDR3: TGTGCCAGCAGCACGACTGGGACAGATACGCAGTATTTT.

Only one count was recorded for this clone. J is TRBJ1-5 and V is TRBV10-3; possible D gene TRBD1, 5 bases. Per the germline V gene, CDR1 is ENHRY and CDR2 is SYGVKD. Trimming cost V 8 bases and J 2 bases, with 10 bases left between them. There are 13 residues in the CDR3. CDR3 region: CAIQGDRNQPQHF. In DNA, the CDR3 is TGTGCCATCCAGGGTGATCGCAATCAGCCCCAGCATTTT.

The V and J genes are TRBV6-5 and TRBJ2-1; 7 bases are a match to TRBD2. The CDR3 length is 14 residues. The germline CDR1 and CDR2 sequences are MNHEY and SVGAGI. V trimming: 8 bases; J trimming: 4 bases; junction bases outside the gene matches: 8. DNA for the CDR3: TGTGCCAGCCGACCGGGACTACAATACAATGAGCAGTTCTTC. It yields the protein CASRPGLQYNEQFF.

This clone was detected only once. The V call is TRBV5-6, the J call TRBJ1-2; 10 bases align to TRBD1. V lost 4 bases, J lost 4 bases, and 7 bases stayed unmatched. The CDR3 length is 15 residues. The germline V gene encodes CDR1 SGHDT and CDR2 YYEEEE. DNA of the CDR3: TGTGCCAGCAGCATACCGGGACAGGGGAGCTATGGCTACACCTTC. Translation gives CASSIPGQGSYGYTF.

This clone was observed a single time. The chain links TRBV5-4 to TRBJ2-5; no clear D gene. The CDR3 has 12 amino acids. Germline assignment: CDR1 SGHNT and CDR2 YYREEE (reference sequence). V dropped 1 base and J dropped 2 bases, with 3 bases sitting between them. The CDR3 DNA reads TGTGCCAGCAGCTTGTTACAAGAGACCCAGTACTTC. It encodes CASSLLQETQYF. The whole variable domain, remainder taken from reference TRBV5-4 and TRBJ2-5, is ETGVTQSPTHLIKTRGQQVTLRCSSQSGHNTVSWYQQALGQGPQFIFQYYREEENGRGNFPPRFSGLQFPNYSSELNVNALELDDSALYLCASSLLQETQYFGPGTRLLVL.

The V call is TRBV27, the J call TRBJ2-6; 7 nucleotides match TRBD1. This CDR3 has 16 residues. Germline CDR1 is MNHEY and CDR2 is SMNVEV (reference sequence). The V gene end was trimmed by 4 bases and the J gene end by 0 bases; junction bases not matched to a gene: 3. This chain's CDR3 is CASSSGQFSGANVLTF. The CDR3 region has the DNA TGTGCCAGCAGTTCGGGACAGTTCTCTGGGGCCAACGTCCTGACTTTC.

This chain joins TRBV6-5 and TRBJ2-5; D may be TRBD2 (5 bases). CDR1 is MNHEY, CDR2 SVGAGI, per germline. The CDR3 is 15 amino acids. The germline V and J ends were trimmed by 6 bases and 5 bases, with 19 bases remaining between them. The CDR3: CASSLDLFRRETQYF. The CDR3 nucleotides read TGTGCCAGCAGCCTCGACCTGTTTAGGAGGGAGACCCAGTACTTC.

The genes are TRBV19 and TRBJ2-1; 8 nucleotides agree with TRBD2. With 7 bases clipped from V and 5 bases from J, the junction kept 10 bases outside the gene matches. The CDR3 is made up of 15 amino acids. The germline CDR1 and CDR2 sequences are LNHDA and SQIVND (reference sequence). The CDR3 DNA is TGTGCCAGTATCCCCGGGGGGGCCTCACACAATGAGCAGTTCTTC. It yields the protein CASIPGGASHNEQFF.

The V gene is TRBV11-2, the J gene TRBJ1-2; maybe TRBD1 (6 bases). The germline V gene has CDR1 SGHAT and CDR2 FQNNGV. The germline V and J ends were trimmed by 1 base and 4 bases, with 13 bases remaining between them. The CDR3 has 15 residues. The CDR3 DNA reads TGTGCCAGCAGCTTAGTCCAACAGGGACGCTATGGCTACACCTTC. It specifies CASSLVQQGRYGYTF.

Turning to this clone: The junction departs from the called germline gene at one end, perhaps through a read error. This chain connects TRBV4-3 to TRBJ2-1; the D is unclear. Per the germline V gene, CDR1 is LGHNA and CDR2 is YSLEER. CDR3 size: 14 residues. CDR3 DNA: TGCGCCAGCAGCCAAGATCAGGTAAACAATGAGCAGCTCTTC. Translation gives CASSQDQVNNEQLF.

The V and J genes are TRBV20-1 and TRBJ1-2; D may be TRBD1 (5 bases). Germline CDR1 and CDR2: DFQATT and SNEGSKA (reference sequence). This CDR3 region has 11 residues. Trimming took off 3 bases at V and 8 bases at J, with 10 bases between the two ends. This chain's CDR3 is CSASRVDGYTF. The CDR3 nucleotides are TGCAGTGCTAGCAGGGTTGACGGCTACACCTTC.

As for this clone: Relative to the germline gene, one junction end is altered; a read error may explain this. This sequence joins TRBV7-9 and TRBJ1-3; TRBD1 matches at 7 bases. Looked up from germline, CDR1 is SEHNR and CDR2 is FQNEAQ (reference sequence). This CDR3 spans 15 amino acids. CDR3 bases: TGTGCCAGCAACTTACAGGGGAGCACTGGAAACACCATATATTTT. Its translation: CASNLQGSTGNTIYF.

There are a few counts of this clone. The J gene is TRBJ1-2, the V gene TRBV18; TRBD1 is a possible D gene (5 bases). CDR1 KGHSH and CDR2 LQKENI come from the germline V gene. V gave up 0 bases and J gave up 4 bases, with 15 bases separating them. The CDR3 sequence is 16 residues long. In DNA, the CDR3 is TGTGCCAGCTCACCACCGGGCGGGACTCAGGTCTATGGCTACACCTTC. Residues: CASSPPGGTQVYGYTF. Drawing the rest from reference TRBV18 and TRBJ1-2, the complete variable domain is NAGVMQNPRHLVRRRGQEARLRCSPMKGHSHVYWYRQLPEEGLKFMVYLQKENIIDESGMPKERFSAEFPKEGPSILRIQQVVRGDSAAYFCASSPPGGTQVYGYTFGSGTRLTVV.

The chain has TRBV30 and TRBJ1-2; 11 positions match TRBD1. The V segment lost 1 base and the J segment 4 bases; nucleotides outside the gene matches: 5. Germline CDR1 reads GTSNPN; CDR2 reads SVGIG (reference sequence). This CDR3 is built from 15 residues. CDR3 sequence: CAWSEGQGGFYGYTF. Here the CDR3 DNA reads TGTGCCTGGAGTGAGGGACAGGGGGGATTCTATGGCTACACCTTC.

V usage is TRBV6-5 and J usage is TRBJ1-2, with D perhaps matching TRBD1 (5 bases). Germline values: CDR1 MNHEY, CDR2 SVGAGI. V was cut by 6 bases and J by 3 bases, with 14 bases left in between. The CDR3 length is 14 residues. The CDR3 coding sequence is TGTGCCAGCAGGTCCCCCCAGGGATACTATGGCTACACCTTC. Amino acid sequence: CASRSPQGYYGYTF.

V is TRBV5-1 and J is TRBJ1-2, with D possibly matching TRBD1 (6 bases). The CDR3 is 13 amino acids. V lost 7 bases to trimming and J lost 2 bases, with 12 bases between them. In germline, CDR1 is SGHRS, CDR2 YFSETQ. The CDR3, as DNA: TGCGCCAGCCGTACAGGGTTAAACTATGGCTACACCTTC. Translating it yields CASRTGLNYGYTF.

V is TRBV5-4 and J is TRBJ2-5, with D tentatively TRBD1 (7 bases). V lost 3 bases, J lost 5 bases, and 14 bases lay in between. Germline values: CDR1 SGHNT, CDR2 YYREEE (reference sequence). This CDR3 has 14 residues. This CDR3 is CASSSQGGVETQYF. CDR3 nucleotide sequence: TGTGCCAGCAGCTCCCAGGGGGGTGTGGAGACCCAGTACTTC.

This chain links TRBV18 with TRBJ1-1; 8 nucleotides line up with TRBD1. The germline V gene has CDR1 KGHSH and CDR2 LQKENI. V shed 5 bases, J shed 4 bases, and the junction held 3 bases outside the gene matches. The CDR3 covers 13 residues. Written as DNA, the CDR3 is TGTGCCAGCTCATCTACAGGGGGCACTGAAGCTTTCTTT. Amino acid sequence: CASSSTGGTEAFF.

The chain is built from TRBV30 and TRBJ2-7, with D possibly TRBD1 on 6 matching bases. CDR1 and CDR2 (germline): GTSNPN, SVGIG (reference sequence). V gave up 2 bases and J gave up 0 bases, with 14 bases separating them. CDR3 length: 15 residues. The CDR3 loop is CAWSLLWGPSYEQYF. The CDR3 DNA reads TGTGCCTGGAGTTTGCTGTGGGGGCCCTCCTACGAGCAGTACTTC.

This clone has just one count. The J gene is TRBJ2-1, the V gene TRBV6-2 or TRBV6-3; D is possibly TRBD1 (6 bases). The germline V gene has CDR1 MNHEY and CDR2 SVGEGT. Trimming removed 0 bases from V and 9 bases from J, with 12 bases in between. This CDR3 is 14 amino acids long. Here the CDR3 DNA reads TGTGCCAGCAGTTACTCTGCAGGGGCCGGTGAGCAGTTCTTC. As protein: CASSYSAGAGEQFF.

This chain uses TRBV27 with TRBJ1-1, with 8 bases identical to TRBD1. This CDR3 region has 14 residues. The trim removed 7 bases at V and 0 bases at J, leaving 4 bases unmatched. Looked up from germline, CDR1 is MNHEY and CDR2 is SMNVEV (reference sequence). This CDR3 is CASTPTGVNTEAFF. As DNA, the CDR3 is TGTGCCAGCACCCCGACAGGGGTGAACACTGAAGCTTTCTTT.

The genes are TRBV6-4 and TRBJ1-5; 8 bases are a match to TRBD1. The CDR3 has 15 residues. CDR1 MRHNA and CDR2 SNTAGT come from the germline V gene. With 3 bases clipped from V and 3 bases from J, the junction kept 4 bases outside the gene matches. CDR3 DNA sequence: TGTGCCAGCAGTGAAACAGGGGGGATCAATCAGCCCCAGCATTTT. Encoded protein: CASSETGGINQPQHF.

The gene calls are TRBV19 and TRBJ1-2; D might be TRBD1 (5 bases). Germline CDR1 LNHDA, CDR2 SQIVND (reference sequence). Trimming removed 5 bases at V and 0 bases at J, with 19 bases between. The CDR3 length is 17 residues. Here the CDR3 DNA reads TGTGCCAGTAGTTCCCGGGACTCTCCTACCTCTAACTATGGCTACACCTTC. It yields the protein CASSSRDSPTSNYGYTF.

The rearrangement links TRBV11-2 to TRBJ2-3; unclear D gene. Trimming cost V 0 bases and J 8 bases, with 18 bases left between them. CDR3 length: 16 residues. Germline loops: CDR1 SGHAT, CDR2 FQNNGV. The CDR3 DNA follows: TGTGCCAGCAGCTTAGATCTTAAACAAACGCAGTCTACGCAGTATTTT. This gives the protein CASSLDLKQTQSTQYF.